Given below is one T cell receptor (beta chain) in context. Its antigen is unknown. The sample is drawn from a study of T cell responses to AZD1222 COVID-19 vaccine. Turning to the study itself: Pooled samples include second doses given at about 4 or 12 weeks.

Sequenced by immunoSEQ multiplex PCR; TCRdb stores in-frame clones only, minus some. The data show roughly 100,000 clones, around 76% seen once. Study-level findings and limits: The donor cohort was predominantly white British with a female majority, and clonal diversity may have been underestimated. Repertoire collection took place solely once the T cell response had peaked. Vaccine-associated CD4 TCRs spanned spike, dominant at 160-218 and 743-854.

After removal of 6 bases from V and 6 bases from J, the junction contained 7 bases not matched to a gene. Germline CDR1 is MNHEY and CDR2 is SVGEGT. The CDR3 is made up of 14 amino acids. The sequenced sample was peripheral blood, obtained on day 0 of AZD1222 vaccination. The receptor was derived from an adult in good health. The chain joins TRBV6-2 or TRBV6-3 to TRBJ2-7, with 11 bases aligning to TRBD2. CDR3 protein: CASSLAGGPSEQYF. The CDR3 DNA is TGTGCCAGCAGCTTAGCGGGGGGGCCTTCCGAGCAGTACTTC.